A single sample gave rise to the 14 T cell receptor beta chains below, sequenced in a study of T cell repertoires in cytomegalovirus infection. One entry per CDR3 protein, called by TCRdb with MiXCR from the reads. There are approximately 1,000,000 distinct CDR3 sequences in the sample; around a third occur only once, and more than 13% lies in the top ten. These receptors are not linked to any known antigen. Sequenced material: cultured CD8+ T cells from PBMCs, taken from culture after CMV antigen stimulation. The receptors were gathered from a human donor in good health (CMV status not recorded). Some clones in this sample may be carry-over from other donors' samples.

The V and J genes are TRBV2 and TRBJ1-2; perhaps TRBD1 as D (6 bases). V lost 7 bases and J lost 6, with 15 bases in between. The CDR3 length is 13 residues. Germline-derived CDR1 and CDR2 are SNHLY and FYNNEI. This CDR3 is CASIKVRTDGYTF. In nucleotides, the CDR3 is TGTGCCAGCATTAAAGTTCGGACAGATGGCTACACCTTC.

The CDR3 DNA reads TGTGCCAGCAGTTTAGGATGGGGCTACACCTTC. Translation gives CASSLGWGYTF. The chain uses TRBV6-2 or TRBV6-3 and TRBJ1-2; no reliable D call. Per the germline V gene, CDR1 is MNHEY and CDR2 is SVGEGT. V dropped 4 bases and J dropped 8 bases, with 8 bases sitting between them. CDR3 length equals 11 residues.

This clonotype was seen a few times. The J gene is TRBJ2-1, the V gene TRBV24-1; D gene uncertain. V shed 4 bases and J shed 5 bases, with 2 bases lying between them. CDR1 and CDR2 from the germline V gene are KGHDR and SFDVKD. The CDR3 loop spans 11 amino acids. The CDR3 DNA sequence: TGTGCCACCAGTGAGAACAATGAGCAGTTCTTC. Residues: CATSENNEQFF.

The chain is built from TRBV6-2 or TRBV6-3 and TRBJ2-5; 7 bases map to TRBD2. Germline trimming cut 6 bases from V and 3 bases from J; bases unmatched to any gene: 7. CDR3 length: 14 residues. Per the germline V gene, CDR1 is MNHEY and CDR2 is SVGEGT. Here the CDR3 DNA reads TGTGCCAGCAGCCAACTTCTAGCGGAAGAGACCCAGTACTTC. Translated: CASSQLLAEETQYF.

This clonotype was seen once. The CDR3 loop is CASSRDADNEQFF. The CDR3 DNA is TGTGCCAGCAGCAGGGACGCAGACAATGAGCAGTTCTTC. The rearrangement links TRBV28 to TRBJ2-1; D tentatively reads TRBD1 or TRBD2 (5 bases each). CDR3 length equals 13 residues. CDR1 is MDHEN, CDR2 SYDVKM, per germline. Trimming took off 6 bases at V and 5 bases at J, with 11 bases between the two ends.

About this clonotype itself: The junction differs from germline at one of its ends, possibly a read error. The CDR3 DNA reads as TGTGCCAACAGCTTATTACAAATGAACACTGAAGCTTTCTTT. This sequence encodes CANSLLQMNTEAFF. This rearrangement joins TRBV7-4 to TRBJ1-1; no clear D. The CDR3 totals 14 residues. In germline, CDR1 is SGHVT, CDR2 SQSDAQ. Combining the CDR3 with reference TRBV7-4 and TRBJ1-1 gives the whole variable domain GAGVSQSPRYKVAKRGRDVALRCDSISGHVTLYWYRQTLGQGSEVLTYSQSDAQRDKSGRPSGRFSAERPERSVSTLKIQRTEQGDSAVYLCANSLLQMNTEAFFGQGTRLTVV.

This clonotype has at least ten counts. This sequence joins TRBV7-3 and TRBJ1-1, with 9 bases matching TRBD1. CDR1 is SGHTA and CDR2 is FQGTGA in the germline V gene. With V trimmed by 5 bases and J by 4 bases, 5 bases remained unmatched. The CDR3 loop spans 14 amino acids. CDR3 region: CASSPRTGATEAFF. CDR3 coding DNA: TGTGCCAGCAGCCCTCGGACAGGGGCCACTGAAGCTTTCTTT.

This clonotype was recorded once. V is TRBV18 and J is TRBJ2-1; the D is unclear. Trimming removed 0 bases from V and 4 bases from J, with 37 bases in between. CDR3 length: 24 residues. Germline V gives CDR1 KGHSH, CDR2 LQKENI. Written as DNA, the CDR3 is TGTGCCAGCTCACCACCGATTCCTCCTACCGGCGGAGTCCGAAAAATCCGGTGGTACAATGAGCAGTTCTTC. It translates to CASSPPIPPTGGVRKIRWYNEQFF.

This clonotype has only a few counts. This chain links TRBV12-3 or TRBV12-4 with TRBJ2-2; D is unclear. This CDR3 has 13 amino acids. V was cut by 3 bases and J by 7 bases, with 9 bases left in between. CDR3 nucleotides: TGTGCCAGCAGTTTGTCGTTAGGCGGGGAGCTGTTTTTT. Translation gives CASSLSLGGELFF.

This sequence joins TRBV7-6 and TRBJ2-7; D perhaps matches TRBD1 (5 bases). The CDR3 has 16 residues. Germline CDR1 is SGHVS and CDR2 is FNYEAQ. Trimming pared 2 bases from V and 1 base from J, leaving 15 bases between. For the CDR3, the DNA is TGTGCCAGCAGCTTAAATCTGGGCCAGGGTTCCTACGAGCAGTACTTC. Protein: CASSLNLGQGSYEQYF.

This clonotype was counted between two and nine times. This sequence joins TRBV7-6 and TRBJ2-3; TRBD2 matches at 7 bases. Trimming took 5 bases from V and 6 from J; bases not matched to a gene: 8. Germline lookup yields CDR1 SGHVS and CDR2 FNYEAQ. This CDR3 region has 14 residues. CDR3 sequence: CASSRDYQMDTQYF. Written as DNA, the CDR3 is TGTGCCAGCAGCCGGGACTACCAGATGGATACGCAGTATTTT.

The genes are TRBV5-1 and TRBJ2-7; 7 bases match TRBD1. This CDR3 comprises 15 residues. Unmatched junction bases numbered 11, after V lost 3 bases and J lost 5 bases. CDR1 and CDR2 (germline): SGHRS, YFSETQ. CDR3 in DNA: TGCGCCAGCAGCTGGACAGGACAGGTTGGGGACGAGCAGTACTTC. Its translation: CASSWTGQVGDEQYF.

The sample holds many counts of this clonotype. CDR3 DNA sequence: TGTGCCAGCAGCTTAATCCTAGCCAAAAACATTCAGTACTTC. As protein: CASSLILAKNIQYF. The chain is built from TRBV7-9 and TRBJ2-4; no definite D call. V was clipped by 2 bases and J by 0 bases, with 5 bases between them. The CDR3 is made up of 14 amino acids. CDR1 is SEHNR and CDR2 is FQNEAQ in the germline V gene (reference sequence).

The genes are TRBV20-1 and TRBJ1-1, with a possible D match to TRBD1 (6 bases). Trimming pared 5 bases from V and 4 bases from J, leaving 11 bases between. Germline assignment: CDR1 DFQATT and CDR2 SNEGSKA (reference sequence). The CDR3 is made up of 12 amino acids. For the CDR3, the DNA is TGCAGTGCTCAGGAGGGGGGCACTGAAGCTTTCTTT. Amino acids: CSAQEGGTEAFF.